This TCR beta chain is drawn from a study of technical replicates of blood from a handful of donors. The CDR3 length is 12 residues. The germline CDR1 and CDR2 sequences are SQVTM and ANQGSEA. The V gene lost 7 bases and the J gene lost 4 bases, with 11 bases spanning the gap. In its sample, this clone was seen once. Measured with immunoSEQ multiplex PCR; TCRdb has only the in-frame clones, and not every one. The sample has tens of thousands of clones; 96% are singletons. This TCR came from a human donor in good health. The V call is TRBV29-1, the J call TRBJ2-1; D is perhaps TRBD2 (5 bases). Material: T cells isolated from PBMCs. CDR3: CSALARYNEQFF. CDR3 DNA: TGCAGCGCTCTAGCTAGGTACAATGAGCAGTTCTTC.